Listed here are 16 T cell receptor beta chains from one sample, sequenced in a study of T cell responses to AZD1222 COVID-19 vaccine (dated by TCRdb to 2020 to 2022). Preparation of the library involved the immunoSEQ multiplex PCR assay. TCRdb mirrors the immuneACCESS table, restricted to in-frame sequences. Some clones are absent from its copies; in checked studies, under half trace to an unresolved V gene, and the reason for the others is unknown. Recorded for this sample are roughly 200,000 clones; approximately 93% of them occurred a single time. The ten largest clones capture 1.5% to 2% of the sample. The sample's time point label is to be understood as: about 28 days (+/-7) after the second vaccine dose. Here the sequenced sample was peripheral blood, taken 28 days after the second AZD1222 dose. The receptors come from an adult who received the AZD1222 COVID-19 vaccine.

The chain couples TRBV9 to TRBJ2-3, with 9 positions matching TRBD2. Germline-derived CDR1 and CDR2 are SGDLS and YYNGEE. J lost 5 bases, V lost 0 bases, and 4 bases had no gene match. The CDR3 contains 15 residues. CDR3 in DNA: TGTGCCAGCAGCGTAGGTGCGGGAGGGAAAGATACGCAGTATTTT. Amino acid sequence: CASSVGAGGKDTQYF.

The chain carries TRBV6-2 or TRBV6-3 and TRBJ1-2; 10 nucleotides align to TRBD1. Unmatched junction bases numbered 10, after V lost 7 bases and J lost 5 bases. Germline CDR1 reads MNHEY; CDR2 reads SVGEGT. The CDR3 runs to 15 residues. Written as DNA, the CDR3 is TGTGCCAGCAACCCCCTGGGACAGGGGCTTTATGGCTACACCTTC. Its protein is CASNPLGQGLYGYTF.

J is TRBJ1-4 and V is TRBV6-5, with D perhaps TRBD1 (5 bases). The CDR3 contains 14 residues. The V gene lost 8 bases and the J gene lost 5 bases, with 15 bases spanning the gap. Germline CDR1 is MNHEY and CDR2 is SVGAGI. The CDR3 DNA sequence: TGTGCCAGCGTGCGGGACTCTGGGAATGAAAAACTGTTTTTT. This sequence encodes CASVRDSGNEKLFF.

This clone was observed once. This chain joins TRBV19 and TRBJ1-5; tentatively, D is TRBD1 (6 bases). The germline CDR1 and CDR2 sequences are LNHDA and SQIVND (reference sequence). Trimming pared 7 bases from V and 3 bases from J, leaving 10 bases between. The CDR3 is made up of 13 amino acids. CDR3 coding DNA: TGTGCCAGTAACGGACAGAACAATCAGCCCCAGCATTTT. Its protein is CASNGQNNQPQHF.

The rearrangement joins TRBV11-2 to TRBJ2-1; 10 bases are a match to TRBD2. Trimming removed 2 bases from V and 13 bases from J; junction bases left unmatched: 11. Looked up from germline, CDR1 is SGHAT and CDR2 is FQNNGV. This CDR3 contains 15 residues. The CDR3 spells CASSLSPSGRMKQFF. CDR3 bases: TGTGCCAGCAGCTTAAGCCCTAGCGGGAGAATGAAACAGTTCTTC.

Concerning this clone itself: Other DNA sequences in the same sample also yield this CDR3. CDR3 loop: CASSLDSNQPQHF. The CDR3 nucleotides read TGTGCCAGCTCTCTAGATAGCAATCAGCCCCAGCATTTT. The rearrangement links TRBV18 to TRBJ1-5; no reliable D call. CDR1 and CDR2 (germline): KGHSH, LQKENI. The CDR3 has 13 residues. The V end was cut by 6 bases, the J end by 0 bases, with 6 bases between.

The chain combines TRBV10-1 with TRBJ1-5; D may be TRBD1 (5 bases). The CDR3 loop spans 13 amino acids. Trimming cost V 6 bases and J 2 bases, with 8 bases left between them. CDR1 WNHNN and CDR2 SYGVQD come from the germline V gene (reference sequence). The CDR3 nucleotides are TGCGCCAGCAGCCGGGACGGCAATCAGCCCCAGCATTTT. Translating gives CASSRDGNQPQHF.

This clone was picked up a small number of times. The chain couples TRBV21-1 to TRBJ2-3; the table's TRBD2 call for D was not verified on the DNA. TRBV21-1 is noted as a pseudogene. The CDR3 sequence is 16 residues long. CDR3 nucleotide sequence: TGTGCCAGCAGCCGTCCGGGACTAGCGAACACAGATACGCAGTATTTT. Amino acids: CASSRPGLANTDTQYF.

This chain links TRBV5-8 with TRBJ1-6; D gene unclear. The CDR3 extends over 14 amino acids. Germline V lookup: CDR1 SGHTS, CDR2 YDEGEE. Trimming cost V 2 bases and J 6 bases, with 9 bases left between them. In DNA, the CDR3 is TGTGCCAGCAGCTTATATCGGGCTAATTCACCCCTCCACTTT. Amino acids: CASSLYRANSPLHF.

This chain uses TRBV6-2 or TRBV6-3 with TRBJ2-5, with 11 bases fitting TRBD2. After removal of 2 bases from V and 3 bases from J, the junction contained 2 bases not matched to a gene. Looked up from germline, CDR1 is MNHEY and CDR2 is SVGEGT. The CDR3 runs to 15 residues. Written as DNA, the CDR3 is TGTGCCAGCAGTTACCCGGGACTAGCGGAAGAGACCCAGTACTTC. Translated, it gives CASSYPGLAEETQYF.

The chain couples TRBV21-1 to TRBJ2-1; TRBD2, the D gene given by the table, was not confirmed from the DNA. TRBV21-1 is described as a pseudogene. The CDR3 extends over 17 amino acids. The CDR3 region has the DNA TGTGCCAGCAGCAAACGGGGGGGGACATTCCTCTACAATGAGCAGTTCTTC. Residues: CASSKRGGTFLYNEQFF.

The V gene is TRBV9, the J gene TRBJ1-6; D call uncertain. V was pared by 3 bases and J by 0 bases, with 4 bases between. The CDR3 consists of 14 residues. CDR1 is SGDLS, CDR2 YYNGEE, per germline. CDR3 residues: CASSARSYNSPLHF. DNA of the CDR3: TGTGCCAGCAGCGCCCGCTCCTATAATTCACCCCTCCACTTT.

The J gene is TRBJ2-5, the V gene TRBV7-3; 9 bases match TRBD2. This CDR3 has 15 residues. The V and J ends lost 2 bases and 1 base, in that order; junction bases with no gene match: 2. Germline assignment: CDR1 SGHTA and CDR2 FQGTGA. As DNA, the CDR3 is TGTGCCAGCAGCTTACAGCGGGGGGCCCAAGAGACCCAGTACTTC. Encoded protein: CASSLQRGAQETQYF.

The genes are TRBV14 and TRBJ1-6; D remains unclear. CDR3 size: 15 residues. Looked up from germline, CDR1 is SGHDN and CDR2 is FVKESK. The V end lost 5 bases, the J end lost 7 bases, and 15 bases lay between the germline ends. The CDR3 bases are TGTGCCAGCAGCGAAAACCTGGCGGTGAATTCACCCCTCCACTTT. This sequence encodes CASSENLAVNSPLHF.

V gene TRBV7-3 combines with J gene TRBJ2-3; D is undetermined. This CDR3 is built from 13 residues. Deletions cut 4 bases from V and 1 base from J, with 6 bases between. Germline V CDR1 and CDR2: SGHTA, FQGTGA. The CDR3 is CASSYRGTDTQYF. DNA for the CDR3: TGTGCCAGCAGCTATAGGGGCACAGATACGCAGTATTTT.

This chain joins TRBV4-3 and TRBJ2-1, with a tentative D call TRBD1 (6 bases). The CDR3 covers 13 residues. V lost 3 bases to trimming and J lost 6 bases, with 9 bases between them. Germline assignment: CDR1 LGHNA and CDR2 YSLEER. The CDR3 DNA reads as TGCGCCAGCAGCCACCCCAGGGGCAATGAGCAGTTCTTC. The encoded protein is CASSHPRGNEQFF.